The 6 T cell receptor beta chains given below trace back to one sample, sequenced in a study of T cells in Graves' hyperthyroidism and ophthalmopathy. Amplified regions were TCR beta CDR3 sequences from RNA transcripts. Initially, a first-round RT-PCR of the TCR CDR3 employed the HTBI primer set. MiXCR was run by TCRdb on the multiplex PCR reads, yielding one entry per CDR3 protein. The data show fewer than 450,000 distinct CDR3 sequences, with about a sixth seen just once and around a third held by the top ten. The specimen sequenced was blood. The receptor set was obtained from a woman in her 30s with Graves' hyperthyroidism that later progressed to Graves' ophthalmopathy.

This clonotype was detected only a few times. CDR3 DNA: TGTGCCAGCAGTTACTCCCCGGGCTACTACGAGCAGTACTTC. The encoded protein is CASSYSPGYYEQYF. The rearrangement links TRBV6-5 to TRBJ2-7; D not resolved. V lost 0 bases and J lost 3, with 9 bases in between. Germline CDR1 MNHEY, CDR2 SVGAGI. The CDR3 totals 14 residues.

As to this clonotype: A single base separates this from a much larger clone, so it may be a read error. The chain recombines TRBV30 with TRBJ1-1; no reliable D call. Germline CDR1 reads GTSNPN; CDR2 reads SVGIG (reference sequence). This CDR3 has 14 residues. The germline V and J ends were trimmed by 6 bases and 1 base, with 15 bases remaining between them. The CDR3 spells CACFPWGGNTEAFF. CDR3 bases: TGTGCCTGTTTCCCCTGGGGAGGGAACACTGAAGCTTTCTTT. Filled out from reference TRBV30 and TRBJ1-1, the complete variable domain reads SQTIHQWPATLVQPVGSPLSLECTVEGTSNPNLYWYRQAAGRGLQLLFYSVGIGQISSEVPQNLSASRPQDRQFILSSKKLLLSDSGFYLCACFPWGGNTEAFFGQGTRLTVV.

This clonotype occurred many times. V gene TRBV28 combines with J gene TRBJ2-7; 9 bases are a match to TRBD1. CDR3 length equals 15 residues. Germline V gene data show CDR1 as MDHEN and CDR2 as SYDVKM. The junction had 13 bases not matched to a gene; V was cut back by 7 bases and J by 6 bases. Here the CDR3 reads CASNPGTGLGPEQYF. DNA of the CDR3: TGTGCCAGCAACCCCGGGACAGGGTTAGGTCCCGAGCAGTACTTC.

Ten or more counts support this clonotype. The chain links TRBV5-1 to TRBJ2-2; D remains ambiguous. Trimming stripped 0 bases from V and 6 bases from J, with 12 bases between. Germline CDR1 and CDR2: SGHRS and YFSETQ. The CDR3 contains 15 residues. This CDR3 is CASSLEGSPAGELFF. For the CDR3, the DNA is TGCGCCAGCAGCTTGGAGGGTAGCCCAGCCGGGGAGCTGTTTTTT. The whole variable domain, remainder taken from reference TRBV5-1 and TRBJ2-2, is KAGVTQTPRYLIKTRGQQVTLSCSPISGHRSVSWYQQTPGQGLQFLFEYFSETQRNKGNFPGRFSGRQFSNSRSEMNVSTLELGDSALYLCASSLEGSPAGELFFGEGSRLTVL.

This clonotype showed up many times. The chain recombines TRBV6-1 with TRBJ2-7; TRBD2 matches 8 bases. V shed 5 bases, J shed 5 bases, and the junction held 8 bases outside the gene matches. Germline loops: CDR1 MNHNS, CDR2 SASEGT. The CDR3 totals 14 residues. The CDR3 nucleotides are TGTGCCAGCAGTCAATTAGCGGGGTCCGACGAGCAGTACTTC. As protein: CASSQLAGSDEQYF.

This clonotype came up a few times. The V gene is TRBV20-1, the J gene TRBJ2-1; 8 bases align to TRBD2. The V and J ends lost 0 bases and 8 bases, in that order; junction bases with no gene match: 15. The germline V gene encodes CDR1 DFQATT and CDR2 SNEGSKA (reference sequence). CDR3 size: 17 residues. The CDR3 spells CSARDLVAGGGTDEQFF. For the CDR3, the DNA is TGCAGTGCTAGAGATCTCGTGGCCGGGGGGGGGACGGATGAGCAGTTCTTC.